These 14 T cell receptor beta chains were sequenced from one sample in a study of CD8+ T cells in alopecia areata. Treatment reported: oral pan-JAK inhibitor, 5-10 mg twice daily. Sequencing used cDNA as its template, made by extracting RNA and reverse transcribing it. Profiled with immunoSEQ multiplex PCR; TCRdb holds only in-frame clones, not every one. Of under 350,000 clones detected, more than 45% appear once; the ten largest clones hold less than 2%. The starting material was CD4+ T cells sorted from blood, obtained at week 24, from a patient treated with tofacitinib. The receptors here all came from a human donor with alopecia areata.

In this sample, this clone turned up a few times. The chain couples TRBV28 to TRBJ2-7; TRBD2 is a possible D gene (5 bases). The V gene lost 0 bases and the J gene lost 4 bases, with 19 bases spanning the gap. CDR3 size: 17 residues. Looked up from germline, CDR1 is MDHEN and CDR2 is SYDVKM. Here the CDR3 reads CASSLWRRQDSFYEQYF. The CDR3 bases are TGTGCCAGCAGTTTATGGAGGCGGCAGGACTCTTTTTACGAGCAGTACTTC.

The gene calls are TRBV29-1 and TRBJ2-7; D gene unclear. The V end was cut by 4 bases, the J end by 1 base, with 14 bases between. Germline V gene data show CDR1 as SQVTM and CDR2 as ANQGSEA. The length of the CDR3 is 14 residues. CDR3: CSVAGRTHSYEQYF. CDR3 nucleotide sequence: TGCAGCGTTGCGGGCAGGACCCATTCCTACGAGCAGTACTTC.

This clone was seen once. The chain recombines TRBV28 with TRBJ2-6; tentatively, D is TRBD2 (5 bases). The CDR3 is 15 residues long. Per the germline V gene, CDR1 is MDHEN and CDR2 is SYDVKM. V was clipped by 6 bases and J by 1 base, with 10 bases between them. CDR3 protein: CASSRSGSGANVLTF. The CDR3 DNA is TGTGCCAGCAGCCGATCGGGGTCTGGGGCCAACGTCCTGACTTTC.

The rearrangement links TRBV5-5 to TRBJ2-5; D tentatively reads TRBD1 or TRBD2 (5 bases each). The V end was cut by 3 bases, the J end by 5 bases, with 14 bases between. Looked up from germline, CDR1 is SGHKS and CDR2 is YYEKEE (reference sequence). This CDR3 has 14 amino acids. The CDR3 sequence: CASSSQRGRETQYF. As DNA, the CDR3 is TGTGCCAGCAGCTCCCAACGGGGCAGGGAGACCCAGTACTTC.

V gene TRBV7-6 combines with J gene TRBJ2-1, with D tentatively TRBD1 (5 bases). This CDR3 contains 14 residues. The V gene's germline CDR1 is SGHVS and CDR2 FNYEAQ. Between the trimmed V and J ends, which lost 5 bases and 8 bases, there was a span of 16 bases. This CDR3 reads CASSRNPTVYEQFF. CDR3 bases: TGTGCCAGCAGCCGCAACCCGACAGTCTATGAGCAGTTCTTC.

This clone appeared a single time. J is TRBJ2-1 and V is TRBV6-1; weak D call: TRBD1 (5 bases). CDR1 and CDR2 from the germline V gene are MNHNS and SASEGT. Trimming took off 1 base at V and 0 bases at J, with 7 bases between the two ends. The CDR3 loop spans 15 amino acids. CDR3 nucleotides: TGTGCCAGCAGTGAAGGACAGAGCTCCTACAATGAGCAGTTCTTC. This sequence encodes CASSEGQSSYNEQFF.

The chain joins TRBV30 to TRBJ1-2; D not certain. Germline V gene lookup returns CDR1 GTSNPN and CDR2 SVGIG (reference sequence). The CDR3 runs 16 residues. V was shortened by 0 bases and J by 5 bases, with 19 bases between the two germline ends. CDR3 sequence reads: CAWSVSTHRSIYGYTF. The CDR3 coding sequence is TGTGCCTGGAGTGTATCGACCCACAGATCAATTTATGGCTACACCTTC.

The V call is TRBV5-4, the J call TRBJ2-1; the D is unclear. This CDR3 spans 14 amino acids. V lost 4 bases, J lost 7 bases, and 15 bases lay in between. CDR1 SGHNT and CDR2 YYREEE come from the germline V gene (reference sequence). The CDR3 nucleotides are TGTGCCAGCAGCAACGAGGCAGGTATAAATGAGCAGTTCTTC. Protein sequence: CASSNEAGINEQFF. Complete variable domain (other parts from reference TRBV5-4 and TRBJ2-1): ETGVTQSPTHLIKTRGQQVTLRCSSQSGHNTVSWYQQALGQGPQFIFQYYREEENGRGNFPPRFSGLQFPNYSSELNVNALELDDSALYLCASSNEAGINEQFFGPGTRLTVL.

The chain couples TRBV5-1 to TRBJ2-3, with TRBD2 matching over 8 bases. This CDR3 is built from 16 residues. The V and J ends lost 6 bases and 4 bases, in that order; junction bases with no gene match: 13. Germline CDR1 SGHRS, CDR2 YFSETQ. The CDR3 nucleotides are TGCGCCAGCAACCTGGGAAGCGGGGGAAATTCAGATACGCAGTATTTT. Its protein product is CASNLGSGGNSDTQYF.

The CDR3 reads CAWRSGGQGPLSGNTIYF. For the CDR3, the DNA is TGTGCCTGGAGGTCCGGAGGACAGGGGCCCCTCTCTGGAAACACCATATATTTT. V gene TRBV30 combines with J gene TRBJ1-3; 9 bases agree with TRBD1. CDR1 is GTSNPN and CDR2 is SVGIG in the germline V gene (reference sequence). CDR3 length equals 18 residues. V lost 3 bases, J lost 0 bases, and 12 bases stayed unmatched.

This clone was detected only a few times. The chain carries TRBV7-2 and TRBJ2-7, with a possible D match to TRBD2 (5 bases). The V and J ends lost 4 bases and 10 bases respectively, with 17 bases between them. CDR3 length: 13 residues. Germline V gives CDR1 SGHTA, CDR2 FQGNSA. CDR3 nucleotides: TGTGCCAGCAGCTCGGAATTGGACTCCCCTCAGTACTTC. It encodes CASSSELDSPQYF.

This clone has more than one count but fewer than ten. J is TRBJ1-1 and V is TRBV29-1; 7 nucleotides line up with TRBD1. Germline CDR1 and CDR2: SQVTM and ANQGSEA. This CDR3 comprises 11 residues. Trimming at V came to 5 bases and at J to 7 bases, leaving 4 bases not matched to a gene. Here the CDR3 reads CSVRGQGEAFF. The CDR3 nucleotides are TGCAGCGTTAGGGGGCAAGGTGAAGCTTTCTTT.

This clone was seen only a few times. Other nucleotide sequences from this sample produce the same CDR3. The chain employs TRBV7-9 and TRBJ2-3, with D unresolved. Trimming stripped 8 bases from V and 3 bases from J, with 6 bases between. CDR3 length: 11 amino acids. Germline V lookup: CDR1 SEHNR, CDR2 FQNEAQ (reference sequence). The CDR3 DNA follows: TGTGCCAGCTCCCCTACAGATACGCAGTATTTT. It codes for CASSPTDTQYF.

The CDR3 DNA reads TGTGCCAGCAGTTTGGCACCGACAGGGGTAATAAAAGGCTATGGCTACACCTTC. Translated: CASSLAPTGVIKGYGYTF. V usage is TRBV27 and J usage is TRBJ1-2; 8 bases map to TRBD1. Germline assignment: CDR1 MNHEY and CDR2 SMNVEV (reference sequence). CDR3 length: 18 residues. Trimming at V came to 3 bases and at J to 4 bases, leaving 16 bases not matched to a gene.